What follows describes a single TCR beta chain. The target antigen is unknown. The total RNA that was extracted per sample amounted to at least 5 micrograms. The data were taken from a study of blood T cells in healthy people across ages. Study-wide points: Roughly linear declines in TCR beta diversity per million T cells occurred with age. Naive CD4+ cells and diversity were both higher in long-lived donors than in aged donors.

Alongside a J-beta primer mix, a sample-barcoded 5' primer served in a second PCR lasting 7 to 11 cycles. Each cDNA molecule carried a tag from a template-switch adaptor that contained 12 random nucleotides. MiXCR, run by TCRdb on the 5' RACE reads, gives a single entry per CDR3 protein. The sample has 350,000 to 450,000 distinct CDR3 sequences, 50% to 60% seen once. The CDR3 extends over 17 amino acids. This chain links TRBV21-1 with TRBJ2-6; the D call TRBD1 from the table was never checked on the DNA. TRBV21-1 counts as a pseudogene. The sample taken for sequencing was blood. The sequence derives from a man aged 55 to 70 in good health. CDR3 amino acids: CASWGPRAHSGANVLTF. The CDR3 DNA sequence: TGTGCCAGCTGGGGGCCCCGGGCTCACTCTGGGGCCAACGTCCTGACTTTC.